This entry features one TCR beta chain sequence. For each extraction, RNA and DNA were obtained together from 20-30 mg of unsorted bulk tissue. For each tumor, five separate regions were sampled. This sample stems from a study of tumor-infiltrating lymphocytes in primary liver carcinoma. Priming with a constant-region primer yielded TCR beta cDNA from 400 to 500 ng total RNA. A slightly modified ARM-PCR protocol with three nested multiplex PCR rounds produced these TCR beta libraries. A C-beta reverse primer was combined with TRBV1-TRBV30 forward primers in the first two PCR rounds, and each round had approximately 10 cycles. TCRdb processed the multiplex PCR reads anew with MiXCR; each CDR3 protein has one entry. The data contain roughly 100,000 distinct CDR3 sequences, roughly 80% of them singletons. The V and J ends lost 1 base and 5 bases, in that order; junction bases with no gene match: 6. Germline lookup yields CDR1 SGHNT and CDR2 YYREEE (reference sequence). This CDR3 region has 15 residues.

Sequencing was carried out using liver tumor tissue from sampling region 3. The subset denotes: tumor region T3, left-lateral pole. The clonotype originates from a man aged 35 to 55 with primary liver carcinoma and hepatitis B virus infection. The V gene is TRBV5-4, the J gene TRBJ2-1; 7 bases are a match to TRBD1. CDR3 DNA: TGTGCCAGCAGCTTGAGGATGGGGACAGACAATGAGCAGTTCTTC. Its translation: CASSLRMGTDNEQFF.